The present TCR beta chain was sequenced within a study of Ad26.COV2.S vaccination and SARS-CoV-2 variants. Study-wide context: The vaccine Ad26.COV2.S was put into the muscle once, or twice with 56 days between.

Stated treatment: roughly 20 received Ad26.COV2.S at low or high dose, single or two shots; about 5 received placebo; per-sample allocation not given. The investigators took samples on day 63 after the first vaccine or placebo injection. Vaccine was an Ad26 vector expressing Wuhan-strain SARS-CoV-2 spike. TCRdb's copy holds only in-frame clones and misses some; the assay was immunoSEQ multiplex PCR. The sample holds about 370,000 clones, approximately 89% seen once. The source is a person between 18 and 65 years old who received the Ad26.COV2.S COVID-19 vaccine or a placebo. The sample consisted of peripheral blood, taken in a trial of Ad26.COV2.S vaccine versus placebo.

CDR3 coding DNA: TGTGCCAGCGGGGGAGGGGGTGGCTACGAGCAGTACTTC. Its translation is CASGGGGGYEQYF. This chain connects TRBV2 to TRBJ2-7; maybe TRBD2 (7 bases). Germline V gene data show CDR1 as SNHLY and CDR2 as FYNNEI. The CDR3 sequence is 13 residues long. V was pared by 8 bases and J by 3 bases, with 14 bases between.